The next 26 T cell receptor beta chains were all read from a single sample in a study of cytomegalovirus exposure and HLA in healthy donors. Assay: immunoSEQ multiplex PCR; the TCRdb copy retains only in-frame clones and omits some. The sample gives about 50,000 clones, roughly 93% of which show up once; over 1.3% is in the top ten. Sequencing used PBMCs. These TCRs come from a man younger than 35 in good health and CMV-seronegative.

This rearrangement joins TRBV10-2 to TRBJ2-7, with TRBD2 matching 7 bases. V lost 6 bases to trimming and J lost 0 bases; unmatched junction nucleotides: 2. This CDR3 is built from 13 residues. Germline V gene lookup returns CDR1 WSHSY and CDR2 SAAADI. CDR3 loop: CASRGGSSYEQYF. The CDR3 DNA reads TGCGCCAGCAGAGGCGGGAGCTCCTACGAGCAGTACTTC.

This clone has a single count. The chain links TRBV6-1 to TRBJ2-7; no clear D gene. Germline V gene data show CDR1 as MNHNS and CDR2 as SASEGT. The V end lost 3 bases, the J end lost 3 bases, and 3 bases lay between the germline ends. The CDR3 has 11 residues. Written as DNA, the CDR3 is TGTGCCAGCAGTGACCACTACGAGCAGTACTTC. Translating it yields CASSDHYEQYF.

The chain joins TRBV2 to TRBJ2-1; 9 bases line up with TRBD2. The CDR3 covers 12 residues. Germline CDR1 is SNHLY and CDR2 is FYNNEI. The J segment lost 8 bases and the V segment lost 7 bases, leaving 3 bases of the junction unmatched. CDR3 sequence: CASKGLADEQFF. The CDR3 region has the DNA TGTGCCAGCAAGGGACTAGCTGATGAGCAGTTCTTC.

The J gene is TRBJ2-3, the V gene TRBV7-3, with 7 bases lining up with TRBD2. CDR1 is SGHTA and CDR2 is FQGTGA in the germline V gene. V lost 4 bases, J lost 0 bases, and 4 bases stayed unmatched. The CDR3 loop spans 15 amino acids. The CDR3 DNA reads as TGTGCCAGCAGCTCGGGACTATTTAGCACAGATACGCAGTATTTT. Amino acids: CASSSGLFSTDTQYF.

This chain uses TRBV28 with TRBJ1-5; no definite D call. CDR3 length equals 15 residues. Germline lookup yields CDR1 MDHEN and CDR2 SYDVKM. Deletions cut 3 bases from V and 2 bases from J, with 11 bases between. Here the CDR3 DNA reads TGTGCCAGCAGTTTCGGTCTGGGAGGCAATCAGCCCCAGCATTTT. It is translated as CASSFGLGGNQPQHF. Complete variable domain (other parts from reference TRBV28 and TRBJ1-5): DVKVTQSSRYLVKRTGEKVFLECVQDMDHENMFWYRQDPGLGLRLIYFSYDVKMKEKGDIPEGYSVSREKKERFSLILESASTNQTSMYLCASSFGLGGNQPQHFGDGTRLSIL.

This chain links TRBV28 with TRBJ2-7; 10 positions agree with TRBD1. V was clipped by 2 bases and J by 7 bases; unmatched bases: 8. There are 15 residues in the CDR3. Per the germline V gene, CDR1 is MDHEN and CDR2 is SYDVKM. CDR3 coding DNA: TGTGCCAGCAGTTTAGGGGACAGGGGTCGGGAAGAGCAGTACTTC. It encodes CASSLGDRGREEQYF.

The V and J genes are TRBV27 and TRBJ2-3; possible D gene TRBD2, 6 bases. Trimming stripped 2 bases from V and 3 bases from J, with 9 bases between. This CDR3 contains 14 residues. Germline-derived CDR1 and CDR2 are MNHEY and SMNVEV (reference sequence). CDR3 in amino acids: CASSLGGLTDTQYF. The CDR3 DNA follows: TGTGCCAGCAGTTTAGGAGGGCTTACAGATACGCAGTATTTT.

The DNA of the CDR3 is TGTGCCAGCAGCACAGCGGGAGGTTTGTCGAACACCGGGGAGCTGTTTTTT. Translation: CASSTAGGLSNTGELFF. This sequence joins TRBV6-4 and TRBJ2-2; the match to TRBD2 covers 9 bases. The V gene end was trimmed by 6 bases and the J gene end by 0 bases; junction bases not matched to a gene: 8. The CDR3 runs to 17 residues. Germline CDR1 and CDR2: MRHNA and SNTAGT.

The chain links TRBV11-2 to TRBJ2-7; perhaps TRBD2 as D (5 bases). The CDR3 totals 13 residues. Per the germline V gene, CDR1 is SGHAT and CDR2 is FQNNGV. V lost 3 bases and J 2 bases, leaving 8 bases between the germline ends. For the CDR3, the DNA is TGTGCCAGCAGCTTTCCGGGGACCTACGAGCAGTACTTC. Its protein is CASSFPGTYEQYF.

The gene calls are TRBV27 and TRBJ1-4, with a tentative D call TRBD1 (5 bases). The CDR3 sequence is 14 residues long. The germline V gene encodes CDR1 MNHEY and CDR2 SMNVEV (reference sequence). V shed 1 base and J shed 8 bases, with 11 bases lying between them. As DNA, the CDR3 is TGTGCCAGCAGTTTATTCAGGGCCGGAGAAAAACTGTTTTTT. Protein product: CASSLFRAGEKLFF.

The chain uses TRBV5-1 and TRBJ1-1; no definite D call. The CDR3 length is 18 residues. Trimming took 0 bases from V and 6 from J, leaving 24 bases between them. Germline loops: CDR1 SGHRS, CDR2 YFSETQ. The CDR3 nucleotides are TGCGCCAGCAGCTTGGCCTCGGGGTGGGAGATCACGGGCGCTGAAGCTTTCTTT. Translation gives CASSLASGWEITGAEAFF. Full variable domain (outside the CDR3, taken from reference TRBV5-1 and TRBJ1-1): KAGVTQTPRYLIKTRGQQVTLSCSPISGHRSVSWYQQTPGQGLQFLFEYFSETQRNKGNFPGRFSGRQFSNSRSEMNVSTLELGDSALYLCASSLASGWEITGAEAFFGQGTRLTVV.

The rearrangement joins TRBV27 to TRBJ2-7, with TRBD1 as a possible D gene (6 bases). Germline loops: CDR1 MNHEY, CDR2 SMNVEV (reference sequence). This CDR3 is built from 14 residues. The V end was cut by 4 bases, the J end by 3 bases, with 13 bases between. CDR3: CASSSQGIIYEQYF. The DNA of the CDR3 is TGTGCCAGCAGTTCACAGGGAATAATCTACGAGCAGTACTTC.

The chain is built from TRBV7-2 and TRBJ1-1, with a weak D call TRBD1 (6 bases). Germline V gives CDR1 SGHTA, CDR2 FQGNSA. With 0 bases removed from V and 4 bases from J, the gap between germline ends came to 9 bases. This CDR3 has 14 amino acids. The CDR3 sequence is CASSLALRGTEAFF. DNA for the CDR3: TGTGCCAGCAGCTTAGCGCTCAGGGGCACTGAAGCTTTCTTT.

The chain joins TRBV7-3 to TRBJ2-1; no definite D call. Germline loops: CDR1 SGHTA, CDR2 FQGTGA. The CDR3 loop spans 13 amino acids. Trimming shortened V by 1 base and J by 3 bases, and 4 bases separated the two germline ends. In DNA form, the CDR3 reads TGTGCCAGCAGCTTAAACATCTACAATGAGCAGTTCTTC. As protein: CASSLNIYNEQFF.

The V call is TRBV9, the J call TRBJ2-7; D gene uncertain. The germline V gene encodes CDR1 SGDLS and CDR2 YYNGEE. This CDR3 is 14 amino acids long. V gave up 4 bases and J gave up 3 bases, with 14 bases separating them. The CDR3 spells CASSPNLNSYEQYF. The CDR3 coding sequence is TGTGCCAGCAGCCCCAACCTCAACAGCTACGAGCAGTACTTC.

The rearrangement uses TRBV10-2 and TRBJ2-7; 8 nucleotides line up with TRBD2. CDR1 and CDR2 (germline): WSHSY, SAAADI. V trimming: 9 bases; J trimming: 1 base; junction bases outside the gene matches: 5. CDR3 length equals 13 residues. The CDR3 region is CARKAGESYEQYF. CDR3 bases: TGCGCCAGGAAAGCGGGGGAGTCCTACGAGCAGTACTTC.

The chain employs TRBV6-1 and TRBJ2-2, with D possibly being TRBD1 (6 bases). The V end was cut by 2 bases, the J end by 2 bases, with 18 bases between. The CDR3 runs to 18 residues. Germline CDR1 MNHNS, CDR2 SASEGT. The CDR3 loop reads CASSEIVRAGANTGELFF. CDR3 DNA sequence: TGTGCCAGCAGTGAAATAGTTCGGGCAGGGGCCAACACCGGGGAGCTGTTTTTT.

The V call is TRBV19, the J call TRBJ2-3, with 10 positions matching TRBD2. V shed 3 bases and J 8 bases; nucleotides not matched to a gene: 2. The CDR3 has 13 amino acids. Germline V CDR1 and CDR2: LNHDA, SQIVND (reference sequence). CDR3 amino acids: CASSIASGSTQYF. CDR3 nucleotides: TGTGCCAGTAGTATCGCTAGCGGGAGTACGCAGTATTTT.

This clone was found once. The J gene is TRBJ2-3, the V gene TRBV5-4, with D possibly matching TRBD2 (6 bases). Trimming left V 4 bases short and J 4 bases short, with 16 bases between. CDR3 length equals 15 residues. Germline assignment: CDR1 SGHNT and CDR2 YYREEE (reference sequence). CDR3 amino acids: CASSLGLTGADTQYF. CDR3 bases: TGTGCCAGCAGCCTCGGACTAACGGGAGCAGATACGCAGTATTTT.

J is TRBJ2-1 and V is TRBV11-3; D remains unclear. V dropped 1 base and J dropped 7 bases, with 17 bases sitting between them. The length of the CDR3 is 16 residues. Germline V gene lookup returns CDR1 SGHNT and CDR2 YENEEA. CDR3 nucleotide sequence: TGTGCCAGCAGCTTAGTGTCATTCTTCTCGACTAATGAGCAGTTCTTC. The encoded protein is CASSLVSFFSTNEQFF.

The rearrangement uses TRBV28 and TRBJ2-7, with 9 bases aligning to TRBD1. V shed 4 bases, J shed 6 bases, and the junction held 7 bases outside the gene matches. CDR3 length: 14 amino acids. The germline V gene encodes CDR1 MDHEN and CDR2 SYDVKM. CDR3 DNA sequence: TGTGCCAGCAGTTCCCGGGACAGGGATCGCGAGCAGTACTTC. Amino acids: CASSSRDRDREQYF.

The chain combines TRBV28 with TRBJ2-5, with 8 bases lining up with TRBD2. The CDR3 length is 15 residues. Per the germline V gene, CDR1 is MDHEN and CDR2 is SYDVKM. The J segment lost 3 bases and the V segment lost 4 bases, leaving 7 bases of the junction unmatched. The CDR3 sequence: CASSSRTGREETQYF. Here the CDR3 DNA reads TGTGCCAGCAGTTCCCGTACCGGGAGGGAAGAGACCCAGTACTTC.

J is TRBJ2-3 and V is TRBV21-1; TRBD2, the D gene given by the table, was not confirmed from the DNA. TRBV21-1 is a pseudogene segment. The CDR3 totals 15 residues. The CDR3 nucleotides are TGTGCCAGCAGCAAACTAGCGCTTTTCACAGATACGCAGTATTTT. Its protein product is CASSKLALFTDTQYF.

The V call is TRBV28, the J call TRBJ1-3; TRBD1 is a possible D gene (5 bases). Germline assignment: CDR1 MDHEN and CDR2 SYDVKM. CDR3 size: 14 residues. The V end was cut by 3 bases, the J end by 2 bases, with 8 bases between. CDR3 amino acids: CASSFPTAGNTIYF. Here the CDR3 DNA reads TGTGCCAGCAGTTTCCCGACAGCTGGAAACACCATATATTTT.

This sequence joins TRBV27 and TRBJ2-3; maybe TRBD2 (6 bases). Germline lookup yields CDR1 MNHEY and CDR2 SMNVEV (reference sequence). CDR3 length: 14 residues. Trimming removed 5 bases at V and 2 bases at J, with 11 bases between. CDR3 sequence reads: CASSPLAFTDTQYF. CDR3 nucleotides: TGTGCCAGCAGTCCCCTAGCGTTCACAGATACGCAGTATTTT.

The chain joins TRBV13 to TRBJ2-1, with 9 bases aligning to TRBD2. Germline CDR1 PRHDT, CDR2 FYEKMQ (reference sequence). This CDR3 is built from 14 residues. V lost 4 bases and J lost 10; bases outside the gene matches: 8. CDR3 amino acids: CASSSPGREGEQFF. CDR3 in DNA: TGTGCCAGCAGCTCCCCCGGGCGGGAGGGAGAGCAGTTCTTC.